These 2 T cell receptor beta chains share one sample of origin, sequenced in a study of shared clonotypes between healthy human individuals (dated by TCRdb to 2020 to 2021). The library came from the immunoSEQ multiplex PCR assay. Imported from immuneACCESS, the table was reduced by TCRdb to in-frame sequences with V and J called. These copies leave out some clones; in studies compared against another copy, an unresolved V gene accounts for under half, and the cause of the remainder is not known. The sample includes more than 2 million clones, with almost 96% observed a single time. Of the sample, 0.13% falls within the top ten clones. Sequenced sample: naive CD4+ T cells sorted from blood. The sample's cell subset or site, from its label and the paper: CD45RA+ positively selected. These receptor sequences come from a man aged 18 to 29 in good health.

V is TRBV6-1 and J is TRBJ1-6; 10 nucleotides match TRBD1. Trimming removed 3 bases from V and 4 bases from J; junction bases left unmatched: 6. Germline CDR1 and CDR2: MNHNS and SASEGT. CDR3 length: 17 amino acids. The CDR3 loop reads CASSDTRTGGYNSPLHF. CDR3 bases: TGTGCCAGCAGTGACACGAGGACAGGGGGGTATAATTCACCCCTCCACTTT.

This rearrangement joins TRBV6-5 to TRBJ2-3; a possible D gene is TRBD1 (6 bases). CDR1 and CDR2 (germline): MNHEY, SVGAGI. The CDR3 sequence is 15 residues long. Deletions cut 2 bases from V and 2 bases from J, with 11 bases between. Here the CDR3 reads CASSYGTTHTDTQYF. The CDR3 DNA reads as TGTGCCAGCAGTTACGGGACAACCCACACAGATACGCAGTATTTT.